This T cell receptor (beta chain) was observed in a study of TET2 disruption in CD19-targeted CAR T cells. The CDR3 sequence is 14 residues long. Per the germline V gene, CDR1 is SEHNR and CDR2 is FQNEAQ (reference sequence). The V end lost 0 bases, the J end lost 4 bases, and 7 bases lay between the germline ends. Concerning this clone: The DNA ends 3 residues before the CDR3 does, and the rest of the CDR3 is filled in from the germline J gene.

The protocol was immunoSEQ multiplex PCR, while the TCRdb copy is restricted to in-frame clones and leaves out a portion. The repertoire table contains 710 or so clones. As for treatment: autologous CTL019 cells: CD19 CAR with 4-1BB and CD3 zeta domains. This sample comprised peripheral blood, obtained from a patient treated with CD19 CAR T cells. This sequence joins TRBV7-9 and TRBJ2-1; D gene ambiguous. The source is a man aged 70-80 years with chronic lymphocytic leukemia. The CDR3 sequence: CASSLARSYNEQFF. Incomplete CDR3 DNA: TGTGCCAGCAGCTTAGCCCGGTCTTACAATGAG.